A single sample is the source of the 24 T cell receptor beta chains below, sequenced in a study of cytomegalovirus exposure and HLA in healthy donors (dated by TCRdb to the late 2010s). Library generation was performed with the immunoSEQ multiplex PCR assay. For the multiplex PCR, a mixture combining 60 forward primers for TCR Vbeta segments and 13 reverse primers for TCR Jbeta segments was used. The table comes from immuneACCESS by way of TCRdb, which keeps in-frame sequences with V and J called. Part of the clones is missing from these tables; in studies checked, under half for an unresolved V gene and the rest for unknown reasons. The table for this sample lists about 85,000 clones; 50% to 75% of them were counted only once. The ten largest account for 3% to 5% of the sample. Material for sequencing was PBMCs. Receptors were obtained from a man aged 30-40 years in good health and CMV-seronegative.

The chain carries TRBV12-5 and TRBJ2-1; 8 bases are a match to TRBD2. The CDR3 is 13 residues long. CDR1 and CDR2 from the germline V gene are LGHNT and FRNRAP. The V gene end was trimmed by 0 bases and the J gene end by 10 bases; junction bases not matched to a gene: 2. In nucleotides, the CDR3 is TGTGCTAGTGGTTTGGTATTAGCGGGGGAGCAGTTCTTC. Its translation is CASGLVLAGEQFF.

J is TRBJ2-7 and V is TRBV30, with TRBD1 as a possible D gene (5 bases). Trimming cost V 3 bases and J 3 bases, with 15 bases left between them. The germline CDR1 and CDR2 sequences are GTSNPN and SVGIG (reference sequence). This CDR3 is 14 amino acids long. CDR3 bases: TGTGCCTGGAGGCAGGGTGGGTCTTACTACGAGCAGTACTTC. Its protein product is CAWRQGGSYYEQYF.

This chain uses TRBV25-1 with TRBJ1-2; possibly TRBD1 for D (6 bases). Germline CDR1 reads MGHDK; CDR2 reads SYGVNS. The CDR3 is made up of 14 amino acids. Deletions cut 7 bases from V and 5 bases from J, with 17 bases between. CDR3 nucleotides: TGTGCCAGCACAGGACAGCCGGAGACATATGGCTACACCTTC. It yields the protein CASTGQPETYGYTF.

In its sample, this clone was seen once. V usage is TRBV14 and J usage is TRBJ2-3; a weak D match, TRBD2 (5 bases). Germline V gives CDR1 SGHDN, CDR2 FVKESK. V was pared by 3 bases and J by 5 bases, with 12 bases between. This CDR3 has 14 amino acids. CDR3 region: CASSQEVSGDTQYF. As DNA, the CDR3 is TGTGCCAGCAGCCAGGAGGTTTCGGGAGATACGCAGTATTTT.

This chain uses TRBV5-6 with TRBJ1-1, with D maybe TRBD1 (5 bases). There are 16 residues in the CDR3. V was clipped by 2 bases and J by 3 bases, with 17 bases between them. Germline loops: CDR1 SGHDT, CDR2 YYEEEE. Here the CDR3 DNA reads TGTGCCAGCAGCTTAATTACAGGCAGGGTGGACACTGAAGCTTTCTTT. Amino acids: CASSLITGRVDTEAFF.

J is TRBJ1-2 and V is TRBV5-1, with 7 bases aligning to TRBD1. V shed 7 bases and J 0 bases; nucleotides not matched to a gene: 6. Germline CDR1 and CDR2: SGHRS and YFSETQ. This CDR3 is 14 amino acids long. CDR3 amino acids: CASSQGGANYGYTF. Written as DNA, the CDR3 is TGCGCCAGCTCTCAGGGGGGAGCTAACTATGGCTACACCTTC.

The CDR3 nucleotides read TGCGCCAGCAGCTTGACAGGGGCCTACGAGCAGTACTTC. Encoded protein: CASSLTGAYEQYF. This chain joins TRBV5-1 and TRBJ2-5; 7 bases are a match to TRBD1. The assigned J gene may be wrong: the sequence end matches TRBJ2-7 better. The V gene's germline CDR1 is SGHRS and CDR2 YFSETQ. The CDR3 covers 13 residues.

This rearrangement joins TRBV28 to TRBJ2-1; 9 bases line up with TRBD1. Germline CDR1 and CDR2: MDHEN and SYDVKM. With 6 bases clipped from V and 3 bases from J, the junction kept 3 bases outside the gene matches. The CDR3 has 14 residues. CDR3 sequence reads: CASRMTGGYNEQFF. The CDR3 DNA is TGTGCCAGCAGAATGACAGGGGGCTACAATGAGCAGTTCTTC.

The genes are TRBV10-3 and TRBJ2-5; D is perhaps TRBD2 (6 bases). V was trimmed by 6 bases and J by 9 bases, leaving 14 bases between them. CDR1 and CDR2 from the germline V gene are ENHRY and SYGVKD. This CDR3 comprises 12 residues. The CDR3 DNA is TGTGCCATCAGAGGGACCGGGGAGGCCCAGTACTTC. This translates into CAIRGTGEAQYF.

Here the CDR3 reads CASSSQGAEQYF. The CDR3 DNA reads as TGTGCCAGCTCATCACAGGGGGCCGAGCAGTACTTC. J is TRBJ2-5 and V is TRBV18; 9 bases are shared with TRBD1. The J call is in doubt because the DNA end fits TRBJ2-7 better. Germline values: CDR1 KGHSH, CDR2 LQKENI. The CDR3 runs to 12 residues.

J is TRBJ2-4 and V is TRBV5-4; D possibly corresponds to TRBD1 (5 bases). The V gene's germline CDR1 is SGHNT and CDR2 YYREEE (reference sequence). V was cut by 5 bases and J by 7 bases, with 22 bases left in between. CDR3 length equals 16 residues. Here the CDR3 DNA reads TGTGCCAGCAGTCTGGGGCCGGCTTCAGAGTGGAACATTCAGTACTTC. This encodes CASSLGPASEWNIQYF. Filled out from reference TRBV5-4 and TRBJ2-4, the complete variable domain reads ETGVTQSPTHLIKTRGQQVTLRCSSQSGHNTVSWYQQALGQGPQFIFQYYREEENGRGNFPPRFSGLQFPNYSSELNVNALELDDSALYLCASSLGPASEWNIQYFGAGTRLSVL.

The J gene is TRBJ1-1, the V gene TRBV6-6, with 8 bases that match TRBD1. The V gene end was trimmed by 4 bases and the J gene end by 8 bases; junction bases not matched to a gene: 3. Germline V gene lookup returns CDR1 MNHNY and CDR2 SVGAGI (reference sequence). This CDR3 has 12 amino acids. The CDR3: CASSFTGGEAFF. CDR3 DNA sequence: TGTGCCAGCAGTTTTACAGGGGGAGAAGCTTTCTTT.

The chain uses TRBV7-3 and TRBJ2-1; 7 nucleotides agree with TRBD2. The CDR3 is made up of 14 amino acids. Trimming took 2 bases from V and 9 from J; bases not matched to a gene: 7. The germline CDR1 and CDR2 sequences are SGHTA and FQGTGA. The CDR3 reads CASSLSGGSGEQFF. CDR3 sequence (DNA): TGTGCCAGCAGCTTATCGGGAGGTTCAGGTGAGCAGTTCTTC.

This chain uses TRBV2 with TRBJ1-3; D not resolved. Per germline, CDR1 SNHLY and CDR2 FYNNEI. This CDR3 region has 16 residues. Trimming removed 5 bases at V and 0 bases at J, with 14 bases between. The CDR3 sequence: CASSLLSATSGNTIYF. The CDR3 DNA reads TGTGCCAGCAGTCTACTCTCAGCGACCTCTGGAAACACCATATATTTT.

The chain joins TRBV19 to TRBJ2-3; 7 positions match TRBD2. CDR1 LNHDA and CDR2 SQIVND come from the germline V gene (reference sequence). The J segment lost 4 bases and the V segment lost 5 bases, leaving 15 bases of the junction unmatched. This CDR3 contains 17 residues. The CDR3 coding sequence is TGTGCCAGTAGTCCAATTCCCGGGCGGGAGAGCTCAGATACGCAGTATTTT. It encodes CASSPIPGRESSDTQYF.

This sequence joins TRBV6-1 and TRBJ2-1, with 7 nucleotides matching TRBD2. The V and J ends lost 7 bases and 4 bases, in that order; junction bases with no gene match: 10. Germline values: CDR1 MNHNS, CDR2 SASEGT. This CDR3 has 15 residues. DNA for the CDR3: TGTGCCAGCATCCTTGAGCTAGCGGTTTACAATGAGCAGTTCTTC. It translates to CASILELAVYNEQFF.

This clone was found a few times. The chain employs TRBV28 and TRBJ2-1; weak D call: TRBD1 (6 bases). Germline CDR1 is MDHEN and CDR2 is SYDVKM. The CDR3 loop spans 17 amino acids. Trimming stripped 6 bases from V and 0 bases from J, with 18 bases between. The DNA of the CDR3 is TGTGCCAGCAGCCACGCCCGACAGGCAGGCTCCTACAATGAGCAGTTCTTC. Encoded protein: CASSHARQAGSYNEQFF. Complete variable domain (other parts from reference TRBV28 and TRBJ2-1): DVKVTQSSRYLVKRTGEKVFLECVQDMDHENMFWYRQDPGLGLRLIYFSYDVKMKEKGDIPEGYSVSREKKERFSLILESASTNQTSMYLCASSHARQAGSYNEQFFGPGTRLTVL.

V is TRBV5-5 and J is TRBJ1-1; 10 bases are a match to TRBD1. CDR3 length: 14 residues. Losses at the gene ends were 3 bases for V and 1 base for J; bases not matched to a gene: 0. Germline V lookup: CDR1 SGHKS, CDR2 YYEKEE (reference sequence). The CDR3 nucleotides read TGTGCCAGCAGCTGGACAGGGGGGAACACTGAAGCTTTCTTT. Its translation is CASSWTGGNTEAFF.

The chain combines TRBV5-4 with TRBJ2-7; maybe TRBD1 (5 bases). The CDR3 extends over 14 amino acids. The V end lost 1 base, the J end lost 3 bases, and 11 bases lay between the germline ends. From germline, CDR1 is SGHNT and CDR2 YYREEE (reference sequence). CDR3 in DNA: TGTGCCAGCAGCTTGTATAGGGGCATCTACGAGCAGTACTTC. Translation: CASSLYRGIYEQYF.

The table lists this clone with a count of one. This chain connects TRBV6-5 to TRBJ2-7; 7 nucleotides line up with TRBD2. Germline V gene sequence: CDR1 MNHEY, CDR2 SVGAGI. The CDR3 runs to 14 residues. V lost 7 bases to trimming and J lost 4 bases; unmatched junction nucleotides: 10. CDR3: CASKEGGAGYEQYF. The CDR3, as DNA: TGTGCCAGCAAGGAGGGAGGGGCGGGGTACGAGCAGTACTTC.

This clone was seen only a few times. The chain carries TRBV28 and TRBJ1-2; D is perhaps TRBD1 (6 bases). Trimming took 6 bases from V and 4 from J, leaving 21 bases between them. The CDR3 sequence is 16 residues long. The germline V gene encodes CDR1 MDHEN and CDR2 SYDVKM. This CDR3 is CASSPATGMLIYGYTF. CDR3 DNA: TGTGCCAGCAGCCCCGCCACAGGGATGCTCATCTATGGCTACACCTTC.

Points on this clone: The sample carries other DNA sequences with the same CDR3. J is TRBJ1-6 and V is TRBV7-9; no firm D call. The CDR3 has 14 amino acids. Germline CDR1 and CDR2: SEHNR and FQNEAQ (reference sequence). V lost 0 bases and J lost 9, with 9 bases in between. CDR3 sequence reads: CASSLARDLSPLHF. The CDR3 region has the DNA TGTGCCAGCAGCTTAGCGCGGGATCTTTCACCCCTCCACTTT.

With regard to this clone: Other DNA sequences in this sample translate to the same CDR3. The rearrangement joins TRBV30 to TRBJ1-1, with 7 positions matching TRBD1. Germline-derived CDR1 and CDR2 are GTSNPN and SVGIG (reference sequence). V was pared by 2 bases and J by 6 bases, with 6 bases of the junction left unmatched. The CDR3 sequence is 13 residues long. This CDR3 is CAWSRQGSAEAFF. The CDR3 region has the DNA TGTGCCTGGAGTAGACAGGGAAGTGCTGAAGCTTTCTTT.

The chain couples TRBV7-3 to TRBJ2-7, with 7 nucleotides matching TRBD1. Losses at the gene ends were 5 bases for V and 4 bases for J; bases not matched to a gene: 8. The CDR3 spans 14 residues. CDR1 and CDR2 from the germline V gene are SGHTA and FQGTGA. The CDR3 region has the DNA TGTGCCAGCAGCGTTACAGGGGATGGGTACGAGCAGTACTTC. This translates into CASSVTGDGYEQYF.